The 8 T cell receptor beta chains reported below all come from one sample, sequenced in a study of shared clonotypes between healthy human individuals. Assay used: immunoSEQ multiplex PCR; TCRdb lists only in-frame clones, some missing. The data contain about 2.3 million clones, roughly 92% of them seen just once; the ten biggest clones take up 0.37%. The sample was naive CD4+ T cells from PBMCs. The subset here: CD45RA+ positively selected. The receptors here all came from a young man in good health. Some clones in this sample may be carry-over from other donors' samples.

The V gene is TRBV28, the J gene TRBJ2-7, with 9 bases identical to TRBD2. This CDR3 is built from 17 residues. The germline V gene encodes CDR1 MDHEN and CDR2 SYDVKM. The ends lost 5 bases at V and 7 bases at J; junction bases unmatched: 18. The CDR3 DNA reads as TGTGCCAGCAGTCCCCCCGGAATCCGCGGGAGGGAGGGTGAGCAGTACTTC. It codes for CASSPPGIRGREGEQYF.

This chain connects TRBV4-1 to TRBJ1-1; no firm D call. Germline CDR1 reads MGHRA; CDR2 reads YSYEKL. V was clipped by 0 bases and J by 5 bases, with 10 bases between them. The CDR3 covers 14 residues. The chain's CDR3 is CASSQEFSWTEAFF. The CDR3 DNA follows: TGCGCCAGCAGCCAAGAGTTCAGTTGGACTGAAGCTTTCTTT.

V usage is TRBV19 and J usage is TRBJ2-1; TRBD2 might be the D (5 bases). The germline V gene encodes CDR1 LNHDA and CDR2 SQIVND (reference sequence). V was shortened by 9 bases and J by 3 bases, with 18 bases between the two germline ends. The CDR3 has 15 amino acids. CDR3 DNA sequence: TGTGCCAGCAGTTTTACGTGGGAGCGCTACAATGAGCAGTTCTTC. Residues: CASSFTWERYNEQFF.

DNA for the CDR3: TGTGCCAGCAGCCGAATAACTAGCAACGAGCAGTACTTC. As protein: CASSRITSNEQYF. V is TRBV27 and J is TRBJ2-7; weak D call: TRBD2 (6 bases). The CDR3 is 13 amino acids. The V end was cut by 6 bases, the J end by 5 bases, with 14 bases between. Germline assignment: CDR1 MNHEY and CDR2 SMNVEV (reference sequence).

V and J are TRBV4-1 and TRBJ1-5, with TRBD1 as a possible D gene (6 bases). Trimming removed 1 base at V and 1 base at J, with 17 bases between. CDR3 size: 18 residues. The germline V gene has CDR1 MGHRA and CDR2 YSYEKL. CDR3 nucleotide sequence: TGCGCCAGCAGCCAAGGGCCTAGTCGGGGGACAAGCAATCAGCCCCAGCATTTT. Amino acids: CASSQGPSRGTSNQPQHF.

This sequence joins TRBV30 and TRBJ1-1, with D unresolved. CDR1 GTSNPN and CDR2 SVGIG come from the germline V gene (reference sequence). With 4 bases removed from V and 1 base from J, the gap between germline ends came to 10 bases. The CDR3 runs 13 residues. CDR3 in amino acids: CAWTKTGNTEAFF. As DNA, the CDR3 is TGTGCCTGGACTAAGACGGGGAACACTGAAGCTTTCTTT.

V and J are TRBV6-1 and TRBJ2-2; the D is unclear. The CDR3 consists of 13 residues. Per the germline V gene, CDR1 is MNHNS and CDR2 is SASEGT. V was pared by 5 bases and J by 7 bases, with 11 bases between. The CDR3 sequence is CASSPRLYGELFF. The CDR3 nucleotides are TGTGCCAGCAGTCCCCGTCTGTACGGGGAGCTGTTTTTT.

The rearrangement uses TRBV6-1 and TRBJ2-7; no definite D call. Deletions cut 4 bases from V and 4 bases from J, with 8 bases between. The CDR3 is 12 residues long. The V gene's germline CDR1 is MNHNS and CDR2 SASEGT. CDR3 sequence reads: CASSGYAYEQYF. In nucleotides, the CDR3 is TGTGCCAGCAGTGGTTACGCGTACGAGCAGTACTTC.